Given below is one T cell receptor beta chain in context. This entry is derived from a study of blood T cell repertoires in COVID-19. Trimming cost V 2 bases and J 6 bases; bases outside gene matches: 4. Per germline, CDR1 MNHEY and CDR2 SMNVEV (reference sequence). The CDR3 covers 16 residues. The data were produced by immunoSEQ multiplex PCR, yet TCRdb's version contains in-frame clones alone and is incomplete. This sample has approximately 670,000 clones, with just under 90% found just once. Input material: peripheral blood. This chain links TRBV27 with TRBJ2-2, with 12 positions matching TRBD1. The clonotype comes from a woman younger than 35 with acute or convalescent COVID-19. This CDR3 is CASSLIGTGGSGELFF. The CDR3 DNA reads as TGTGCCAGCAGTTTAATAGGGACAGGGGGCTCCGGGGAGCTGTTTTTT.